Below are 21 T cell receptor beta chains sequenced from a single sample in a study of T cells in Graves' hyperthyroidism and ophthalmopathy. Amplified TCR beta CDR3 regions derived from RNA transcripts. TCR CDR3 underwent first-round RT-PCR with the HTBI primer set. TCRdb fed the multiplex PCR reads into MiXCR, producing one record per CDR3 protein. The data show 450,000 to 650,000 distinct CDR3 sequences, 15% to 20% seen once. Sequenced input: blood. The receptors originated from a woman under 30 with Graves' ophthalmopathy.

In this sample, this clonotype turned up a few times. The V gene is TRBV6-2 or TRBV6-3, the J gene TRBJ2-1; D call uncertain. The germline gives CDR1 MNHEY, CDR2 SVGEGT. The V end lost 6 bases, the J end lost 8 bases, and 23 bases lay between the germline ends. This CDR3 spans 16 amino acids. The CDR3, as DNA: TGTGCCAGCAGAAGTCAGATATTAGGCCTCTTTTATGAGCAGTTCTTC. Amino acids: CASRSQILGLFYEQFF.

This clonotype was counted many times. A read error may produce the germline difference seen at one junction end. V usage is TRBV7-2 and J usage is TRBJ2-5; possible D gene TRBD2, 6 bases. CDR3 length: 16 amino acids. Germline CDR1 SGHTA, CDR2 FQGNSA. The CDR3 is CASSLGAGPNQETQYF. As DNA, the CDR3 is TGTGCCAGCAGTTTAGGGGCGGGGCCCAACCAAGAGACCCAGTACTTC.

This clonotype was recorded at least ten times. This rearrangement joins TRBV6-1 to TRBJ2-5; TRBD2 matches at 14 bases. The CDR3 extends over 16 amino acids. V shed 5 bases, J shed 2 bases, and the junction held 4 bases outside the gene matches. Germline CDR1 and CDR2: MNHNS and SASEGT. In nucleotides, the CDR3 is TGTGCCAGCAGTTACGGGACTAGCGGGGGACAAGAGACCCAGTACTTC. Translation: CASSYGTSGGQETQYF.

This clonotype was seen ten or more times. This rearrangement joins TRBV20-1 to TRBJ1-3; D is ambiguous. Trimming stripped 0 bases from V and 0 bases from J, with 24 bases between. CDR3 length: 20 residues. Germline CDR1 and CDR2: DFQATT and SNEGSKA (reference sequence). CDR3 coding DNA: TGCAGTGCTAGAGATTTCGCTGGGGTCCTTACTACCCACTCTGGAAACACCATATATTTT. It translates to CSARDFAGVLTTHSGNTIYF.

Ten or more counts support this clonotype. CDR3 amino acids: CASSFVSGNTEAFF. The CDR3 bases are TGTGCCAGCAGTTTCGTCTCCGGGAACACTGAAGCTTTCTTT. V gene TRBV28 combines with J gene TRBJ1-1; no definite D call. Germline V gene data show CDR1 as MDHEN and CDR2 as SYDVKM. The CDR3 loop spans 14 amino acids. With 3 bases removed from V and 1 base from J, the gap between germline ends came to 9 bases.

V gene TRBV10-2 combines with J gene TRBJ1-2; D is ambiguous. Germline assignment: CDR1 WSHSY and CDR2 SAAADI. The CDR3 extends over 17 amino acids. V was clipped by 0 bases and J by 4 bases, with 18 bases between them. The CDR3, as DNA: TGCGCCAGCAGTGAGTCAGGGAAAGTTGGGGATTCCTATGGCTACACCTTC. Encoded protein: CASSESGKVGDSYGYTF.

This clonotype was detected ten times or more. The chain links TRBV6-2 or TRBV6-3 to TRBJ1-2, with TRBD1 matching over 7 bases. Trimming at V came to 6 bases and at J to 0 bases, leaving 7 bases not matched to a gene. The CDR3 sequence is 15 residues long. Germline assignment: CDR1 MNHEY and CDR2 SVGEGT. CDR3 in DNA: TGTGCCAGCAGGGAACGGACAGGCTCTAACTATGGCTACACCTTC. The encoded protein is CASRERTGSNYGYTF.

Notes on this clonotype: This may arise from a read error, as a much more abundant clone is one base away. This chain connects TRBV6-4 to TRBJ2-1; D perhaps matches TRBD2 (6 bases). CDR1 is MRHNA and CDR2 is SNTAGT in the germline V gene. This CDR3 region has 15 residues. CDR3 in amino acids: CAGSPGRGGGNEQFF. DNA of the CDR3: TGTGCCGGCAGCCCTGGGCGGGGTGGCGGCAATGAGCAGTTCTTC.

This clonotype appeared many times. The chain is built from TRBV24-1 and TRBJ1-1; D may be TRBD1 (6 bases). CDR3 length equals 13 residues. V was shortened by 5 bases and J by 8 bases, with 14 bases between the two germline ends. Germline CDR1 reads KGHDR; CDR2 reads SFDVKD. CDR3 protein: CATSGTGLREAFF. The CDR3 DNA is TGTGCCACCAGTGGTACAGGGCTACGAGAAGCTTTCTTT.

V gene TRBV19 combines with J gene TRBJ2-7, with D perhaps matching TRBD2 (5 bases). The germline gives CDR1 LNHDA, CDR2 SQIVND (reference sequence). The CDR3 is made up of 14 amino acids. V was shortened by 3 bases and J by 0 bases, with 9 bases between the two germline ends. The CDR3 is CASSISGSSYEQYF. For the CDR3, the DNA is TGTGCCAGTAGTATCTCGGGGAGCTCCTACGAGCAGTACTTC.

At least ten counts were recorded for this clonotype. V is TRBV3-1 and J is TRBJ2-2; tentatively, D is TRBD2 (6 bases). Trimming removed 4 bases at V and 3 bases at J, with 9 bases between. Germline CDR1 reads LGHDT; CDR2 reads YNNKEL (reference sequence). CDR3 length: 14 amino acids. Here the CDR3 DNA reads TGTGCCAGCAGCCGCGGGGCCTACACCGGGGAGCTGTTTTTT. This sequence encodes CASSRGAYTGELFF.

This clonotype was recorded a few times. This sequence joins TRBV7-2 and TRBJ1-2; 7 nucleotides match TRBD1. CDR1 and CDR2 (germline): SGHTA, FQGNSA. The CDR3 has 14 residues. Losses at the gene ends were 7 bases for V and 6 bases for J; bases not matched to a gene: 11. CDR3 DNA: TGTGCCAGCACCGAAAACAGGGGAAGGAATGGCTACACCTTC. This translates into CASTENRGRNGYTF. The full variable domain, rest sourced from reference TRBV7-2 and TRBJ1-2, is GAGVSQSPSNKVTEKGKDVELRCDPISGHTALYWYRQSLGQGLEFLIYFQGNSAPDKSGLPSDRFSAERTGGSVSTLTIQRTQQEDSAVYLCASTENRGRNGYTFGSGTRLTVV.

This chain connects TRBV2 to TRBJ1-5; no reliable D call. This CDR3 is built from 15 residues. CDR1 is SNHLY, CDR2 FYNNEI, per germline. Between the trimmed V and J ends, which lost 6 bases and 8 bases, there was a span of 20 bases. The CDR3 bases are TGTGCCAGCAGGACGAGGGCAGCAAGCACAGAGCCCCAGCATTTT. As protein: CASRTRAASTEPQHF.

The chain joins TRBV6-1 to TRBJ2-3; TRBD2 matches 8 bases. The CDR3 is 16 amino acids. CDR1 is MNHNS and CDR2 is SASEGT in the germline V gene. V shed 6 bases, J shed 1 base, and the junction held 9 bases outside the gene matches. The CDR3 DNA reads TGTGCCAGCAGCAGTCCCCGGGGGGGCCGCACAGATACGCAGTATTTT. The encoded protein is CASSSPRGGRTDTQYF.

In this sample, this clonotype turned up many times. The genes are TRBV7-9 and TRBJ2-1, with D perhaps matching TRBD1 or TRBD2 (5 bases each). Germline CDR1 SEHNR, CDR2 FQNEAQ (reference sequence). This CDR3 has 13 amino acids. The V end lost 1 base, the J end lost 9 bases, and 10 bases lay between the germline ends. The CDR3 region has the DNA TGTGCCAGCAGCTTAGTAGGGGACGGTGAGCAGTTCTTC. Protein: CASSLVGDGEQFF.

The chain is built from TRBV10-3 and TRBJ2-3; D unresolved. Trimming took 0 bases from V and 4 from J, leaving 11 bases between them. The CDR3 is made up of 15 amino acids. Per germline, CDR1 ENHRY and CDR2 SYGVKD. As DNA, the CDR3 is TGTGCCATCAGTGAGTCGCTAGTGAACCCAGATACGCAGTATTTT. This translates into CAISESLVNPDTQYF.

J is TRBJ1-1 and V is TRBV19, with a tentative D call TRBD1 (5 bases). Germline V gene data show CDR1 as LNHDA and CDR2 as SQIVND (reference sequence). Trimming left V 3 bases short and J 7 bases short, with 15 bases between. The CDR3 has 14 residues. CDR3 DNA sequence: TGTGCCAGTAGTATTATGGGGGGAATGAGTGAAGCTTTCTTT. Protein sequence: CASSIMGGMSEAFF.

Only a few counts were recorded for this clonotype. J is TRBJ2-3 and V is TRBV20-1; 9 bases align to TRBD1. Germline CDR1 reads DFQATT; CDR2 reads SNEGSKA (reference sequence). The CDR3 is 17 amino acids. The V gene end was trimmed by 5 bases and the J gene end by 2 bases; junction bases not matched to a gene: 14. CDR3 amino acids: CSAYAATGGAFTDTQYF. The CDR3 bases are TGCAGTGCTTACGCCGCTACAGGGGGCGCTTTCACAGATACGCAGTATTTT.

This clonotype was counted ten times or more. The chain carries TRBV20-1 and TRBJ2-3, with 11 bases identical to TRBD2. Germline CDR1 and CDR2: DFQATT and SNEGSKA (reference sequence). With V trimmed by 6 bases and J by 2 bases, 4 bases remained unmatched. This CDR3 comprises 14 residues. CDR3 nucleotides: TGCAGTGCGACGACTAGCGGGAACACAGATACGCAGTATTTT. Amino acid sequence: CSATTSGNTDTQYF.

This clonotype was detected many times. The chain uses TRBV20-1 and TRBJ2-1, with 14 bases matching TRBD2. Germline loops: CDR1 DFQATT, CDR2 SNEGSKA (reference sequence). Trimming cost V 2 bases and J 2 bases; bases outside gene matches: 5. The CDR3 consists of 17 residues. The CDR3 spells CSARPGTSGSPYNEQFF. The CDR3 coding sequence is TGCAGTGCTAGACCCGGGACTAGCGGGAGCCCCTACAATGAGCAGTTCTTC.

The chain is built from TRBV7-2 and TRBJ1-5; tentatively, D is TRBD1 (5 bases). Trimming left V 5 bases short and J 0 bases short, with 14 bases between. This CDR3 comprises 16 residues. CDR1 is SGHTA, CDR2 FQGNSA, per germline. Here the CDR3 reads CASSPGLDYSNQPQHF. The DNA of the CDR3 is TGTGCCAGCAGCCCGGGGCTGGATTATAGCAATCAGCCCCAGCATTTT. The variable domain in full, with the rest retrieved from reference TRBV7-2 and TRBJ1-5, is GAGVSQSPSNKVTEKGKDVELRCDPISGHTALYWYRQSLGQGLEFLIYFQGNSAPDKSGLPSDRFSAERTGGSVSTLTIQRTQQEDSAVYLCASSPGLDYSNQPQHFGDGTRLSIL.